These T cell receptor beta chains were read from a single sample in a study of control samples from healthy donors and cancer patients. Only in-frame clones appear in the TCRdb table, and some are missing; sequencing was by immunoSEQ multiplex PCR. The top ten clones hold 9.5% to 10% of a sample with 85,000 to 90,000 clones, around 90% of them seen once. Sequenced input: PBMCs. The receptors were gathered from a woman aged 45 to 65 with colorectal cancer. The CDR3 runs from the conserved cysteine through the conserved F or W. The order of the fields is clone size, J gene, V gene, D gene, CDR3 protein, CDR3 DNA. The D gene is left open where the match is weak. Clone size is not always given. Where it is, it says once, few, many or a class for expanded clones.

.	TRBJ1-1	TRBV6-5	.	CASSRNTEAFF	TGTGCCAGCAGCCGGAACACTGAAGCTTTCTTT
.	TRBJ2-2	TRBV10-3	TRBD2	CATGLAGGPNTGELFF	TGTGCCACAGGACTAGCGGGGGGACCAAACACCGGGGAGCTGTTTTTT
.	TRBJ2-1	TRBV7-2	TRBD2	CASSLDRTSGGKNEQFF	TGTGCCAGCAGCTTAGATAGGACTAGCGGGGGGAAGAATGAGCAGTTCTTC
.	TRBJ2-5	TRBV14	TRBD2	CASSHPWEGRETQYF	TGTGCCAGCAGCCACCCCTGGGAGGGTCGGGAGACCCAGTACTTC
.	TRBJ1-6	TRBV9	.	CASSSNPVADSPLHF	TGTGCCAGCAGCTCAAATCCAGTGGCGGATTCACCCCTCCACTTT
.	TRBJ1-1	TRBV7-8	.	CASSLRPNTEAFF	TGTGCCAGCAGCCTAAGACCGAACACTGAAGCTTTCTTT
.	TRBJ1-3	TRBV28	.	CASSPYRSQSSPSGNTIYF	TGTGCCAGCAGTCCGTACCGTTCCCAGTCATCCCCCTCTGGAAACACCATATATTTT
.	TRBJ1-5	TRBV24-1	.	CATGTRGTANQPQHF	TGTGCCACCGGGACAAGAGGGACGGCTAATCAGCCCCAGCATTTT
.	TRBJ1-3	TRBV7-2	.	CASSPQGKGNTIYF	TGTGCCAGCAGCCCCCAGGGGAAGGGAAACACCATATATTTT
.	TRBJ1-5	TRBV5-1	TRBD1	CASSFEQGKGPQHF	TGCGCCAGCAGCTTTGAACAGGGGAAGGGGCCCCAGCATTTT
.	TRBJ2-2	TRBV24-1	TRBD2	CATSDLGLAGTGELFF	TGTGCCACCAGTGATTTGGGACTAGCGGGGACCGGGGAGCTGTTTTTT
.	TRBJ2-1	TRBV10-3	.	CAITPGEVYNEQFF	TGTGCCATCACCCCCGGGGAGGTCTACAATGAGCAGTTCTTC
.	TRBJ2-2	TRBV4-3	.	CASSQVGGAGELFF	TGCGCCAGCAGCCAAGTAGGAGGGGCGGGGGAGCTGTTTTTT
.	TRBJ1-2	TRBV19	TRBD1	CASTLGTVNYGYTF	TGTGCCAGTACCCTCGGGACAGTTAACTATGGCTACACCTTC
.	TRBJ2-5	TRBV7-2	TRBD2	CASSLVSLLAGGLETQYF	TGTGCCAGCAGCTTAGTTTCGTTGTTAGCGGGGGGGCTTGAGACCCAGTACTTC
.	TRBJ2-5	TRBV6-2/TRBV6-3	.	CASSNFQETQYF	TGTGCCAGCAGTAATTTCCAAGAGACCCAGTACTTC
.	TRBJ2-2	TRBV28	.	CASSFGGTGELFF	TGTGCCAGCAGTTTCGGAGGCACCGGGGAGCTGTTTTTT
.	TRBJ2-1	TRBV5-4	.	CASSSRVGRNNEQFF	TGTGCCAGCAGCTCACGGGTCGGGCGCAACAATGAGCAGTTCTTC
.	TRBJ2-1	TRBV6-6	.	CASSDKGLHNEQFF	TGTGCCAGCAGTGACAAGGGGTTACACAATGAGCAGTTCTTC
.	TRBJ2-3	TRBV28	TRBD2	CASSSGLAGITDTQYF	TGTGCCAGCAGTTCCGGACTAGCGGGGATCACAGATACGCAGTATTTT
once	TRBJ1-1	TRBV21-1	.	CASSKCLFFGGHTEAFF	TGTGCCAGCAGCAAATGTCTCTTCTTCGGCGGGCACACTGAAGCTTTCTTT
once	TRBJ2-3	TRBV7-9	.	CASSLVGSDTQYF	TGTGCCAGCAGCTTAGTGGGGAGTGATACGCAGTATTTT
.	TRBJ2-1	TRBV6-2/TRBV6-3	TRBD2	CASSYTERGGDEQFF	TGTGCCAGCAGTTACACAGAGCGGGGGGGGGACGAGCAGTTCTTC
.	TRBJ2-3	TRBV5-1	TRBD1	CASSVGTADHRDTQYF	TGCGCCAGCAGCGTGGGGACAGCAGACCATAGAGATACGCAGTATTTT
.	TRBJ1-5	TRBV10-3	TRBD1	CAIRDRAGQPQHF	TGTGCCATCAGGGACAGGGCGGGTCAGCCCCAGCATTTT
.	TRBJ2-5	TRBV3-1/TRBV3-2	.	CASSQVTGPQETQYF	TGTGCCAGCAGCCAAGTCACGGGGCCCCAAGAGACCCAGTACTTC
.	TRBJ2-3	TRBV10-3	.	CAIMDLTDTQYF	TGTGCCATCATGGACCTCACGGATACGCAGTATTTT
.	TRBJ2-1	TRBV6-6	.	CASNSQGQTNEQFF	TGTGCCAGCAATTCCCAGGGCCAGACGAATGAGCAGTTCTTC
.	TRBJ1-2	TRBV30	.	CAWSVRAGSTDGYTF	TGTGCCTGGAGTGTACGGGCAGGGAGTACGGACGGCTACACCTTC
once	TRBJ1-6	TRBV10-2	TRBD1	CASSGQGGSPLHF	TGCGCCAGCAGTGGACAGGGAGGTTCACCCCTCCACTTT
.	TRBJ1-3	TRBV10-3	.	CAISGGGLSGNTIYF	TGTGCCATCAGTGGCGGGGGACTCTCTGGAAACACCATATATTTT
.	TRBJ2-5	TRBV7-3	TRBD2	CASSLSGGETQYF	TGTGCCAGCAGCTTATCGGGGGGAGAGACCCAGTACTTC
once	TRBJ1-1	TRBV28	.	CASSSTGSLSRAFF	TGTGCCAGCAGTTCTACAGGTTCCCTGAGTCGAGCTTTCTTT
.	TRBJ1-6	TRBV3-1/TRBV3-2	TRBD1	CASRRDRGNSPLHF	TGTGCCAGCAGACGGGACAGGGGGAATTCACCCCTCCACTTT
once	TRBJ1-5	TRBV2	.	CASKTGTISNQPQHF	TGTGCCAGCAAAACAGGGACTATTAGCAATCAGCCCCAGCATTTT
.	TRBJ1-4	TRBV14	.	CASSQEGKGHPNEKLFF	TGTGCCAGCAGCCAAGAGGGTAAAGGTCACCCTAATGAAAAACTGTTTTTT
once	TRBJ1-2	TRBV6-2/TRBV6-3	TRBD1	CASSLTGGYYGYTF	TGTGCCAGCAGTCTGACAGGGGGCTACTATGGCTACACCTTC
.	TRBJ1-6	TRBV6-5	TRBD1	CASYTGGQGSPLHF	TGTGCCAGCTACACAGGGGGGCAGGGTTCACCCCTCCACTTT
.	TRBJ2-5	TRBV4-3	TRBD2	CASSQDAGGGGTQYF	TGCGCCAGCAGCCAAGATGCGGGGGGGGGAGGGACCCAGTACTTC
.	TRBJ2-3	TRBV18	.	CASSPRGSLTDTQYF	TGTGCCAGCTCACCCCGAGGCAGCCTCACAGATACGCAGTATTTT
.	TRBJ1-5	TRBV6-5	.	CASNRNSNQPQHF	TGTGCCAGCAATAGGAATAGCAATCAGCCCCAGCATTTT
.	TRBJ2-4	TRBV4-3	.	CASSPKQGLAKNIQYF	TGCGCCAGCAGCCCAAAACAGGGATTAGCCAAAAACATTCAGTACTTC